Following are 27 T cell receptor beta chains from one sample sequenced in a study of cytomegalovirus exposure and HLA in healthy donors. PCR used 60 Vbeta primers and 13 Jbeta primers. Measured with immunoSEQ multiplex PCR; TCRdb has only the in-frame clones, and not every one. The table has about 160,000 clones, about 79% seen once. What was sequenced was PBMCs. These receptors all stem from a female donor in good health and CMV-seronegative.

This chain joins TRBV5-4 and TRBJ2-7; 9 nucleotides match TRBD1. With V trimmed by 2 bases and J by 2 bases, 2 bases remained unmatched. Germline V gene lookup returns CDR1 SGHNT and CDR2 YYREEE (reference sequence). CDR3 length: 14 amino acids. The CDR3 region is CASSLNRGPYEQYF. In nucleotides, the CDR3 is TGTGCCAGCAGCTTAAACAGGGGGCCCTACGAGCAGTACTTC. Full variable domain (rest looked up from reference TRBV5-4 and TRBJ2-7): ETGVTQSPTHLIKTRGQQVTLRCSSQSGHNTVSWYQQALGQGPQFIFQYYREEENGRGNFPPRFSGLQFPNYSSELNVNALELDDSALYLCASSLNRGPYEQYFGPGTRLTVT.

The chain links TRBV5-4 to TRBJ2-5; D might be TRBD2 (5 bases). This CDR3 comprises 15 residues. Between the trimmed V and J ends, which lost 6 bases and 5 bases, there was a span of 20 bases. From germline, CDR1 is SGHNT and CDR2 YYREEE (reference sequence). The CDR3 DNA sequence: TGTGCCAGCACCCTTGGATCCGGGATTAGCGAGACCCAGTACTTC. Translated: CASTLGSGISETQYF.

Relative to its sample, this clone is medium-sized (0.01 to 0.1%). The CDR3: CSASRNTEAFF. The CDR3, as DNA: TGCAGTGCTAGCAGGAACACTGAAGCTTTCTTT. V gene TRBV20-1 combines with J gene TRBJ1-1; D gene unclear. The germline V and J ends were trimmed by 3 bases and 1 base, with 3 bases remaining between them. Germline V CDR1 and CDR2: DFQATT, SNEGSKA (reference sequence). The CDR3 has 11 amino acids.

The chain couples TRBV5-1 to TRBJ2-3; 12 nucleotides line up with TRBD2. Trimming at V came to 3 bases and at J to 1 base, leaving 9 bases not matched to a gene. The germline CDR1 and CDR2 sequences are SGHRS and YFSETQ. The CDR3 is made up of 18 amino acids. The chain's CDR3 is CASSSLAGGMLGTDTQYF. DNA for the CDR3: TGCGCCAGCAGCTCGCTAGCGGGGGGGATGTTGGGCACAGATACGCAGTATTTT.

In its sample, this clone was seen once. The rearrangement links TRBV7-3 to TRBJ2-2, with D possibly TRBD1 on 5 matching bases. The germline CDR1 and CDR2 sequences are SGHTA and FQGTGA. V was pared by 1 base and J by 0 bases, with 6 bases between. CDR3 size: 15 residues. The CDR3 sequence: CASSLNRPNTGELFF. In DNA form, the CDR3 reads TGTGCCAGCAGCTTAAACAGGCCGAACACCGGGGAGCTGTTTTTT.

The V and J genes are TRBV6-6 and TRBJ2-3, with 7 nucleotides matching TRBD2. CDR1 MNHNY and CDR2 SVGAGI come from the germline V gene (reference sequence). This CDR3 has 14 residues. The V gene end was trimmed by 7 bases and the J gene end by 8 bases; junction bases not matched to a gene: 12. The CDR3 DNA sequence: TGTGCCAGCATCCTGGGGGGGTCTTCCGGTACGCAGTATTTT. Its translation: CASILGGSSGTQYF.

The chain carries TRBV19 and TRBJ1-2, with D possibly TRBD1 on 5 matching bases. V lost 5 bases to trimming and J lost 8 bases, with 15 bases between them. The CDR3 loop spans 13 amino acids. From germline, CDR1 is LNHDA and CDR2 SQIVND (reference sequence). CDR3 region: CASSDRRLEGYTF. DNA of the CDR3: TGTGCCAGTAGTGACAGACGGTTGGAAGGCTACACCTTC.

The V call is TRBV19, the J call TRBJ2-2; D remains unclear. The germline gives CDR1 LNHDA, CDR2 SQIVND (reference sequence). Trimming left V 8 bases short and J 5 bases short, with 12 bases between. The CDR3 extends over 13 amino acids. The CDR3: CASRLHKTGELFF. CDR3 nucleotides: TGTGCCAGTCGACTCCATAAAACCGGGGAGCTGTTTTTT. Together with reference TRBV19 and TRBJ2-2, the CDR3 gives the full variable domain: DGGITQSPKYLFRKEGQNVTLSCEQNLNHDAMYWYRQDPGQGLRLIYYSQIVNDFQKGDIAEGYSVSREKKESFPLTVTSAQKNPTAFYLCASRLHKTGELFFGEGSRLTVL.

The chain uses TRBV4-2 and TRBJ2-3, with 9 positions matching TRBD2. With V trimmed by 4 bases and J by 4 bases, 3 bases remained unmatched. Germline CDR1 reads LGHNA; CDR2 reads YNFKEQ. This CDR3 is 14 amino acids long. The CDR3 loop reads CASSRQREADTQYF. In nucleotides, the CDR3 is TGTGCCAGCAGCCGCCAGCGGGAGGCAGATACGCAGTATTTT.

The gene calls are TRBV7-2 and TRBJ1-5; D remains ambiguous. This CDR3 is 14 amino acids long. Germline V gene sequence: CDR1 SGHTA, CDR2 FQGNSA. Trimming took 3 bases from V and 2 from J, leaving 8 bases between them. In DNA, the CDR3 is TGTGCCAGCAGCTTCATAGTTGGCAATCAGCCCCAGCATTTT. Translating gives CASSFIVGNQPQHF.

V usage is TRBV10-3 and J usage is TRBJ2-3, with 12 bases matching TRBD2. Germline V gene sequence: CDR1 ENHRY, CDR2 SYGVKD. The junction had 6 bases not matched to a gene; V was cut back by 7 bases and J by 4 bases. The CDR3 is 15 amino acids. CDR3 protein: CAIKRTSGNSDTQYF. The DNA for the CDR3 is TGTGCCATCAAACGGACTAGCGGGAATTCAGATACGCAGTATTTT.

V and J are TRBV10-3 and TRBJ2-7, with TRBD1 matching 9 bases. The CDR3 loop spans 13 amino acids. Germline assignment: CDR1 ENHRY and CDR2 SYGVKD. J was trimmed by 1 base and V by 9 bases; bases with no gene match: 4. This chain's CDR3 is CAMRGTGSYEQYF. In DNA, the CDR3 is TGTGCCATGCGTGGGACAGGGTCCTACGAGCAGTACTTC.

The J gene is TRBJ2-1, the V gene TRBV9; 14 positions match TRBD2. Germline lookup yields CDR1 SGDLS and CDR2 YYNGEE. The CDR3 spans 17 residues. With 4 bases clipped from V and 9 bases from J, the junction kept 12 bases outside the gene matches. The CDR3 DNA follows: TGTGCCAGCAGCACCGTACCGGGACTAGCGGGAGAGAGTGAGCAGTTCTTC. Protein: CASSTVPGLAGESEQFF.

The V call is TRBV6-5, the J call TRBJ1-2; D is unresolved. The CDR3 consists of 14 residues. Germline CDR1 and CDR2: MNHEY and SVGAGI. Trimming removed 5 bases from V and 4 bases from J, with 14 bases in between. For the CDR3, the DNA is TGTGCCAGCAGTGAAGACTGGCAGTCCTATGGCTACACCTTC. This translates into CASSEDWQSYGYTF.

About this clone itself: The junction departs from germline at one end; a sequencing error may be responsible. V and J are TRBV28 and TRBJ2-2, with D possibly TRBD2 on 6 matching bases. Germline loops: CDR1 MDHEN, CDR2 SYDVKM. The CDR3 extends over 13 amino acids. The CDR3 region is CASSLPGAGGLFF. The CDR3 nucleotides read TGTGCCAGCAGTTTACCGGGTGCCGGGGGGCTGTTTTTT.

Only a few counts were recorded for this clone. This CDR3 is CASSRGLAGPNDEQFF. In DNA form, the CDR3 reads TGTGCCAGCAGCCGTGGACTAGCGGGGCCCAATGATGAGCAGTTCTTC. The chain couples TRBV5-4 to TRBJ2-1; the match to TRBD2 covers 12 bases. This CDR3 region has 16 residues. The germline V gene has CDR1 SGHNT and CDR2 YYREEE (reference sequence). With V trimmed by 4 bases and J by 8 bases, 10 bases remained unmatched.

This clone was counted only a few times. This chain uses TRBV5-1 with TRBJ2-1, with 8 bases identical to TRBD1. Looked up from germline, CDR1 is SGHRS and CDR2 is YFSETQ. The CDR3 is 14 amino acids. With V trimmed by 4 bases and J by 5 bases, 5 bases remained unmatched. The DNA for the CDR3 is TGCGCCAGCAGCGAAGGACAGGGAAACAATGAGCAGTTCTTC. It specifies CASSEGQGNNEQFF.

The chain has TRBV4-2 and TRBJ2-3; 10 nucleotides match TRBD2. This CDR3 region has 17 residues. J lost 5 bases, V lost 8 bases, and 16 bases had no gene match. From germline, CDR1 is LGHNA and CDR2 YNFKEQ. CDR3: CASGKAAAGGPLDTQYF. CDR3 nucleotides: TGTGCCAGCGGAAAAGCCGCAGCGGGGGGGCCTCTAGATACGCAGTATTTT.

V and J are TRBV5-4 and TRBJ2-2; 9 bases are shared with TRBD2. Trimming took 6 bases from V and 7 from J; bases not matched to a gene: 13. Germline CDR1 SGHNT, CDR2 YYREEE (reference sequence). This CDR3 region has 16 residues. CDR3 DNA: TGTGCCAGCACCATAAGGGGACTAGCCCCGGGCGGGGAGCTGTTTTTT. This codes for CASTIRGLAPGGELFF.

This clone came up a few times. The chain combines TRBV19 with TRBJ2-7, with 7 bases lining up with TRBD2. The CDR3 covers 14 residues. Germline CDR1 reads LNHDA; CDR2 reads SQIVND (reference sequence). Trimming took 5 bases from V and 1 from J; bases not matched to a gene: 5. The CDR3: CASSRDYRSYEQYF. DNA of the CDR3: TGTGCCAGTAGTCGGGACTACAGGTCCTACGAGCAGTACTTC.

The rearrangement joins TRBV5-4 to TRBJ1-1; 10 bases are shared with TRBD1. V dropped 5 bases and J dropped 1; count of bases not matched to a gene: 5. CDR1 and CDR2 from the germline V gene are SGHNT and YYREEE (reference sequence). The CDR3 is 15 amino acids. The CDR3 here is CASSQGQGQNTEAFF. Written as DNA, the CDR3 is TGTGCCAGCAGTCAGGGACAGGGGCAGAACACTGAAGCTTTCTTT.

This CDR3 reads CASSQEAGNNQPQHF. As DNA, the CDR3 is TGCGCCAGCAGCCAAGAGGCAGGGAACAATCAGCCCCAGCATTTT. The gene calls are TRBV4-3 and TRBJ1-5; D may be TRBD1 (5 bases). The V end was cut by 0 bases, the J end by 3 bases, with 9 bases between. Germline CDR1 and CDR2: LGHNA and YSLEER. The CDR3 has 15 amino acids.

The chain has TRBV30 and TRBJ2-5, with D perhaps matching TRBD1 (6 bases). The V and J ends lost 0 bases and 4 bases respectively, with 18 bases between them. CDR3 length: 16 amino acids. CDR1 is GTSNPN and CDR2 is SVGIG in the germline V gene (reference sequence). For the CDR3, the DNA is TGTGCCTGGAGTGTACGAGGGGGACGTGGTAGAGAGACCCAGTACTTC. This codes for CAWSVRGGRGRETQYF.

The V gene is TRBV6-5, the J gene TRBJ2-7; TRBD1 matches at 8 bases. The CDR3 runs 14 residues. Germline lookup yields CDR1 MNHEY and CDR2 SVGAGI. DNA of the CDR3: TGTGCAGTTGTTGCTGGGACAGGCCCCCACGAGCAGTACTTC. It codes for CAVVAGTGPHEQYF.

As DNA, the CDR3 is TGTGCCAGCAGTGATCCCGGGGTGGGCTACACCTTC. Its protein product is CASSDPGVGYTF. The rearrangement links TRBV2 to TRBJ1-2, with unresolved D. This CDR3 is 12 amino acids long. Germline V lookup: CDR1 SNHLY, CDR2 FYNNEI. V was pared by 3 bases and J by 8 bases, with 10 bases between.

The chain uses TRBV11-2 and TRBJ2-1; TRBD1 aligns across 7 bases. With 8 bases clipped from V and 2 bases from J, the junction kept 15 bases outside the gene matches. CDR3 length equals 17 residues. The germline CDR1 and CDR2 sequences are SGHAT and FQNNGV. The CDR3 loop is CASGPGIRQGTYNEQFF. CDR3 nucleotides: TGTGCCAGCGGACCAGGAATTAGACAGGGAACCTACAATGAGCAGTTCTTC.

The chain recombines TRBV5-4 with TRBJ1-1, with a weak D call TRBD1 (5 bases). V dropped 4 bases and J dropped 5 bases, with 18 bases sitting between them. Per the germline V gene, CDR1 is SGHNT and CDR2 is YYREEE (reference sequence). This CDR3 has 15 residues. The CDR3 region has the DNA TGTGCCAGCAGCCCAGGGCAAGGGAAGGGAACTGAAGCTTTCTTT. Its translation: CASSPGQGKGTEAFF.